This TCR beta chain was profiled in a study of shared clonotypes between healthy human individuals. Study observations and caveats: Naive subsets usually exceeded memory subsets in estimated richness. Sample collection involved blood only; tissue repertoires are likely different.

Sequencing was performed with immunoSEQ multiplex PCR; in TCRdb, only in-frame clones are kept and a portion is missing. The table includes about 1.1 million clones, around three quarters detected once. CD4+ cells were split into CD45RA+ naive and CD45RA-negative memory subsets. A word on this clone: Its specificity is not known.

With V trimmed by 3 bases and J by 8 bases, 3 bases remained unmatched. Germline values: CDR1 GTSNPN, CDR2 SVGIG (reference sequence). This CDR3 is 12 amino acids long. The origin of this receptor is a man between 18 and 35 years old in good health. Some clones in this sample may be carry-over from other donors' samples. The specimen was memory CD4+ T cells from PBMCs. Subset described: CD45RA-negative fraction. The rearrangement links TRBV30 to TRBJ1-4; 7 nucleotides match TRBD1. The CDR3 spells CAWRTDREKLFF. DNA of the CDR3: TGTGCCTGGAGAACGGACAGGGAAAAACTGTTTTTT.